This T cell receptor (beta chain) was retrieved from a study of cytomegalovirus exposure and HLA in healthy donors. Study-wide context: Of about 390 genotyped donors, around 86% grouped in the Caucasian-associated ancestry cluster.

V trimming: 5 bases; J trimming: 1 base; junction bases outside the gene matches: 6. The CDR3 consists of 16 residues. In germline, CDR1 is LNHDA, CDR2 SQIVND (reference sequence). The PCR had 60 Vbeta and 13 Jbeta primers. Original processing notes: Later reanalysis found roughly 80 million unique TCR beta chains, around 9.9 million of them shared. Profiling relied on immunoSEQ multiplex PCR, and the TCRdb table lists in-frame clones only, not all of them. V and J calls plus clone size are reproduced from that table; the DNA served to infer D and trimming. The sample contains some 210,000 clones, more than 75% of which appear only once. Turning to this clone: The antigen is undetermined.

Study outcomes and limitations: Using the classifier, cytomegalovirus status was reportedly diagnosed with high specificity and sensitivity.

The chain uses TRBV19 and TRBJ2-3; 10 positions agree with TRBD1. Sequencing input: PBMCs. This receptor was taken from a male donor in good health and CMV-seronegative. CDR3 region: CASSVYGTGGTDTQYF. The CDR3 region has the DNA TGTGCCAGTAGTGTCTACGGGACAGGGGGCACAGATACGCAGTATTTT.